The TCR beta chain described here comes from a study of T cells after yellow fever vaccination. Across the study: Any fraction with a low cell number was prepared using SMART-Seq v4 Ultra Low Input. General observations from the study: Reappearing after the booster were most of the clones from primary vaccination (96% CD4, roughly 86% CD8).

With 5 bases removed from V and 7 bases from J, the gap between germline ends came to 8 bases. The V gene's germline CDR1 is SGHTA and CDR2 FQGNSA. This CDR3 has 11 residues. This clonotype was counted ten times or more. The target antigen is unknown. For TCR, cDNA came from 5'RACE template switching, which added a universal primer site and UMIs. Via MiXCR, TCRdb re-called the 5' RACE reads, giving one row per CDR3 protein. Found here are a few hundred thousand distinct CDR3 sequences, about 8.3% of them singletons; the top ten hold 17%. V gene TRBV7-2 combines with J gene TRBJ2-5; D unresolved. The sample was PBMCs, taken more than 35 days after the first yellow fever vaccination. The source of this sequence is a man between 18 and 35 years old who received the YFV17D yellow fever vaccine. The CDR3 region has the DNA TGTGCCAGCAGCCTAAAGGTGACCCAGTACTTC. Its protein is CASSLKVTQYF. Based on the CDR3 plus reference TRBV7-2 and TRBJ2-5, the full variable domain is GAGVSQSPSNKVTEKGKDVELRCDPISGHTALYWYRQSLGQGLEFLIYFQGNSAPDKSGLPSDRFSAERTGGSVSTLTIQRTQQEDSAVYLCASSLKVTQYFGPGTRLLVL.